These 28 T cell receptor beta chains came from one sample sequenced in a study of metastatic and nonmetastatic thyroid tumors (dated by TCRdb to about 2020). The library relied on PCR. These reads were obtained on an Illumina HiSeq 4000. TCRdb handled the public reads itself, with Q25 trimming in fastp and clone calling in MiXCR, and kept productive beta chains. This sample gives about 52,000 clones in total; around a sixth of them show up just once. Roughly 3% of the sample comes from the top ten. Before undergoing thyroid surgery, none of the patients had been given any kind of treatment. The sample comprised blood. Receptors were obtained from a female donor with papillary thyroid cancer or a benign thyroid nodule (not recorded which). Some clones in this sample may be carry-over from other donors' samples.

The chain recombines TRBV12-3 or TRBV12-4 with TRBJ1-2; D gene unclear. Trimming stripped 2 bases from V and 13 bases from J, with 17 bases between. The CDR3 contains 13 residues. CDR3 residues: CASSLMATDGRTF. CDR3 sequence (DNA): TGTGCCAGCAGTTTAATGGCTACCGATGGCCGCACCTTC.

This clone was counted ten times or more. V is TRBV4-2 and J is TRBJ2-2; 9 bases map to TRBD2. The V gene end was trimmed by 4 bases and the J gene end by 0 bases; junction bases not matched to a gene: 15. CDR3 length: 20 amino acids. Per germline, CDR1 LGHNA and CDR2 YNFKEQ. The CDR3 DNA sequence: TGTGCCAGCAGCCCCAAGGTTTCTAGCGGGACCAAGACGAACACCGGGGAGCTGTTTTTT. This translates into CASSPKVSSGTKTNTGELFF.

This clone appeared many times. This chain joins TRBV20-1 and TRBJ2-7; D is unresolved. V was pared by 4 bases and J by 0 bases, with 7 bases between. There are 12 residues in the CDR3. CDR1 DFQATT and CDR2 SNEGSKA come from the germline V gene (reference sequence). CDR3 in DNA: TGCAGTGCTACAGGATCCTCCTACGAGCAGTACTTC. Protein sequence: CSATGSSYEQYF.

This clone was detected many times. V is TRBV6-1 and J is TRBJ2-3; a possible D gene is TRBD2 (6 bases). Germline V CDR1 and CDR2: MNHNS, SASEGT. The CDR3 totals 16 residues. Trimming left V 6 bases short and J 0 bases short, with 16 bases between. The CDR3 bases are TGTGCCAGCAGCCTGCTAGCGAGACGTAGCACAGATACGCAGTATTTT. Residues: CASSLLARRSTDTQYF.

The table lists this clone with many counts. The genes are TRBV5-6 and TRBJ1-5, with 8 bases matching TRBD1. The CDR3 is 16 residues long. With V trimmed by 2 bases and J by 5 bases, 9 bases remained unmatched. Germline V gene lookup returns CDR1 SGHDT and CDR2 YYEEEE. CDR3 sequence: CASSFGGQGAHQPQHF. The CDR3 DNA is TGTGCCAGCAGCTTTGGGGGGCAGGGGGCCCATCAGCCCCAGCATTTT.

The chain employs TRBV27 and TRBJ1-5; D is undetermined. The CDR3 has 16 amino acids. V was shortened by 5 bases and J by 2 bases, with 16 bases between the two germline ends. Germline loops: CDR1 MNHEY, CDR2 SMNVEV (reference sequence). CDR3 protein: CASSPFPPGGNQPQHF. The CDR3, as DNA: TGTGCCAGCAGTCCATTTCCCCCTGGGGGCAATCAGCCCCAGCATTTT.

With regard to this clone: A much larger clone is a single base away; this may be a read error. Since the CDR3 does not end with the conserved phenylalanine or tryptophan, this likely comes from a read error. The rearrangement uses TRBV14 and TRBJ2-7, with a weak D call TRBD2 (5 bases). CDR1 and CDR2 from the germline V gene are SGHDN and FVKESK. This CDR3 is built from 14 residues. With 1 base removed from V and 6 bases from J, the gap between germline ends came to 13 bases. The CDR3 DNA reads as TGTGCCAGCAGCCAAGCGCTGGGAGTTGCCGAGCAGTACCTC. Residues: CASSQALGVAEQYL.

The V gene is TRBV9, the J gene TRBJ2-1; 11 bases are a match to TRBD2. Per the germline V gene, CDR1 is SGDLS and CDR2 is YYNGEE. The CDR3 loop spans 17 amino acids. The ends lost 0 bases at V and 1 base at J; junction bases unmatched: 3. This CDR3 reads CASSVELAGDSYNEQFF. DNA of the CDR3: TGTGCCAGCAGCGTAGAACTAGCGGGAGATTCCTACAATGAGCAGTTCTTC.

This clone is a singleton in its sample. The chain couples TRBV14 to TRBJ1-1, with D unresolved. V lost 3 bases and J 7 bases, leaving 12 bases between the germline ends. Germline CDR1 and CDR2: SGHDN and FVKESK. The CDR3 loop spans 13 amino acids. CDR3 in amino acids: CASSQSSRVEAFF. The CDR3 nucleotides are TGTGCCAGCAGCCAGTCAAGCCGGGTTGAAGCTTTCTTT.

This rearrangement joins TRBV30 to TRBJ2-7; D is unresolved. V was clipped by 0 bases and J by 3 bases, with 9 bases between them. Germline CDR1 reads GTSNPN; CDR2 reads SVGIG (reference sequence). CDR3 length equals 13 residues. The CDR3 nucleotides are TGTGCCTGGAGTGTAAGGGCACACTACGAGCAGTACTTC. Encoded protein: CAWSVRAHYEQYF.

The chain has TRBV24-1 and TRBJ1-1; TRBD1 might be the D (6 bases). Trimming removed 6 bases at V and 1 base at J, with 8 bases between. Germline V gene data show CDR1 as KGHDR and CDR2 as SFDVKD. The CDR3 covers 13 residues. The CDR3 loop reads CATSWGPNTEAFF. In DNA form, the CDR3 reads TGTGCCACCAGTTGGGGGCCGAACACTGAAGCTTTCTTT.

This clone was seen at least ten times. The chain carries TRBV11-2 and TRBJ2-3, with D possibly being TRBD1 (5 bases). CDR3 size: 14 residues. From germline, CDR1 is SGHAT and CDR2 FQNNGV. Trimming took off 4 bases at V and 0 bases at J, with 8 bases between the two ends. CDR3 nucleotides: TGTGCCAGCAGCTCCAGACAGAGCACAGATACGCAGTATTTT. This sequence encodes CASSSRQSTDTQYF.

This clone was found a few times. The rearrangement uses TRBV27 and TRBJ1-4; D ambiguous. CDR1 and CDR2 (germline): MNHEY, SMNVEV (reference sequence). The CDR3 runs 14 residues. The V end lost 3 bases, the J end lost 15 bases, and 20 bases lay between the germline ends. The CDR3 DNA reads TGTGCCAGCAGTTTCAGAGCAACTAATGAGAAAATGTTTTTT. Protein product: CASSFRATNEKMFF.

At least ten counts were recorded for this clone. The chain is built from TRBV20-1 and TRBJ2-1; 7 bases line up with TRBD1. Germline V lookup: CDR1 DFQATT, CDR2 SNEGSKA (reference sequence). Trimming at V came to 3 bases and at J to 6 bases, leaving 11 bases not matched to a gene. CDR3 length: 15 amino acids. The DNA of the CDR3 is TGCAGTGCTAGTATGACGAGACAGGGAACCAATGAGCAGTTCTTC. The encoded protein is CSASMTRQGTNEQFF.

This clone was recorded once. This may come from a read error, since a much larger clone is one base off. This rearrangement joins TRBV20-1 to TRBJ1-1; D is undetermined. The length of the CDR3 is 12 residues. The germline V gene encodes CDR1 DFQATT and CDR2 SNEGSKA (reference sequence). In DNA, the CDR3 is TGCAGTGCTGTCAGAGGTAGGGAAGGGTCTGTGTTT. The encoded protein is CSAVRGREGSVF.

There are many counts of this clone. The chain has TRBV6-1 and TRBJ1-2; a possible D gene is TRBD1 (6 bases). V lost 2 bases and J lost 5, with 9 bases in between. This CDR3 spans 13 amino acids. In germline, CDR1 is MNHNS, CDR2 SASEGT. The CDR3 spells CASSELGGYGYTF. The CDR3 DNA is TGTGCCAGCAGTGAATTAGGGGGTTATGGCTACACCTTC.

This clone was counted at least ten times. This sequence joins TRBV20-1 and TRBJ1-5; D gene ambiguous. CDR3 length equals 14 residues. Trimming cost V 5 bases and J 6 bases, with 17 bases left between them. CDR1 and CDR2 (germline): DFQATT, SNEGSKA (reference sequence). The DNA of the CDR3 is TGCAGTGCTGTTGACCCCTGGGGAGGTCAGCCCCAGCATTTT. This translates into CSAVDPWGGQPQHF.

This clone occurred many times. The CDR3 sequence: CASVSGRMDNEQFF. As DNA, the CDR3 is TGTGCCAGCGTCAGCGGGAGAATGGACAATGAGCAGTTCTTC. The chain carries TRBV25-1 and TRBJ2-1, with 8 nucleotides matching TRBD2. V dropped 8 bases and J dropped 5; count of bases not matched to a gene: 8. Germline CDR1 and CDR2: MGHDK and SYGVNS. CDR3 length: 14 residues.

This chain connects TRBV12-3 or TRBV12-4 to TRBJ2-2, with 13 bases fitting TRBD2. The CDR3 contains 18 residues. The ends lost 6 bases at V and 3 bases at J; junction bases unmatched: 10. CDR3 residues: CASRTGTSGILHTGELFF. CDR3 coding DNA: TGTGCCAGCAGAACCGGGACTAGCGGGATACTGCACACCGGGGAGCTGTTTTTT.

The chain recombines TRBV20-1 with TRBJ2-7; D is unclear. The CDR3 is made up of 16 amino acids. Germline V gene data show CDR1 as DFQATT and CDR2 as SNEGSKA (reference sequence). V lost 0 bases, J lost 3 bases, and 18 bases lay in between. The chain's CDR3 is CSARDSLTQCLYEQYF. For the CDR3, the DNA is TGCAGTGCTAGAGATAGTCTGACCCAGTGCCTCTACGAGCAGTACTTC.

The CDR3 loop is CAWRQGSCYEQYF. The CDR3 nucleotides are TGTGCCTGGAGGCAGGGGTCGTGTTACGAGCAGTACTTC. The J gene is TRBJ2-7, the V gene TRBV30, with a tentative D call TRBD1 (6 bases). The CDR3 extends over 13 amino acids. V dropped 3 bases and J dropped 4 bases, with 13 bases sitting between them. CDR1 and CDR2 (germline): GTSNPN, SVGIG (reference sequence). Together with reference TRBV30 and TRBJ2-7, the CDR3 gives the full variable domain: SQTIHQWPATLVQPVGSPLSLECTVEGTSNPNLYWYRQAAGRGLQLLFYSVGIGQISSEVPQNLSASRPQDRQFILSSKKLLLSDSGFYLCAWRQGSCYEQYFGPGTRLTVT.

The V call is TRBV2, the J call TRBJ2-7; D may match TRBD1 or TRBD2 (6 bases each). Germline-derived CDR1 and CDR2 are SNHLY and FYNNEI. This CDR3 region has 13 residues. CDR3 bases: TGTGACTTGTCGGGGGCATTCTACTACGAGCAGTACTTC. This gives the protein CDLSGAFYYEQYF.

The J gene is TRBJ2-1, the V gene TRBV18; D not resolved. CDR1 is KGHSH and CDR2 is LQKENI in the germline V gene. This CDR3 spans 13 amino acids. V was clipped by 0 bases and J by 8 bases, with 8 bases between them. The CDR3 sequence: CASSPPFADEQFF. The CDR3 DNA is TGTGCCAGCTCACCACCCTTTGCGGATGAGCAGTTCTTC.

The CDR3 spells CAWNLLSGNSPLHF. The DNA of the CDR3 is TGTGCCTGGAACCTCCTGTCGGGTAATTCACCCCTCCACTTT. The chain links TRBV30 to TRBJ1-6; no definite D call. This CDR3 is 14 amino acids long. Deletions cut 4 bases from V and 6 bases from J, with 13 bases between. The germline gives CDR1 GTSNPN, CDR2 SVGIG (reference sequence). Filled out from reference TRBV30 and TRBJ1-6, the complete variable domain reads SQTIHQWPATLVQPVGSPLSLECTVEGTSNPNLYWYRQAAGRGLQLLFYSVGIGQISSEVPQNLSASRPQDRQFILSSKKLLLSDSGFYLCAWNLLSGNSPLHFGNGTRLTVT.

This clone was recorded at least ten times. This sequence joins TRBV28 and TRBJ2-5; D might be TRBD1 (6 bases). The CDR3 has 15 residues. The V gene's germline CDR1 is MDHEN and CDR2 SYDVKM. With 4 bases removed from V and 1 base from J, the gap between germline ends came to 13 bases. CDR3 protein: CASSSTGNLQETQYF. CDR3 in DNA: TGTGCCAGCAGTTCCACAGGGAACCTCCAAGAGACCCAGTACTTC.

The gene calls are TRBV25-1 and TRBJ1-1; a weak D match, TRBD1 (6 bases). CDR3 length: 14 amino acids. Germline CDR1 MGHDK, CDR2 SYGVNS. Trimming shortened V by 6 bases and J by 1 base, and 12 bases separated the two germline ends. CDR3 DNA sequence: TGTGCCAGCAGGACAAGGGGGAGGAACACTGAAGCTTTCTTT. It encodes CASRTRGRNTEAFF.

This clone was counted many times. The chain carries TRBV28 and TRBJ2-1; perhaps D is TRBD1 or TRBD2 (6 bases each). The CDR3 consists of 14 residues. V was shortened by 3 bases and J by 7 bases, with 13 bases between the two germline ends. CDR1 MDHEN and CDR2 SYDVKM come from the germline V gene. The chain's CDR3 is CASSFGGGLNEQFF. The CDR3 DNA is TGTGCCAGCAGTTTCGGGGGCGGTCTAAATGAGCAGTTCTTC. Full variable domain (outside the CDR3, taken from reference TRBV28 and TRBJ2-1): DVKVTQSSRYLVKRTGEKVFLECVQDMDHENMFWYRQDPGLGLRLIYFSYDVKMKEKGDIPEGYSVSREKKERFSLILESASTNQTSMYLCASSFGGGLNEQFFGPGTRLTVL.

As concerns this clone: This sequence may be a read error, since a much larger clone differs from it by one base. V is TRBV27 and J is TRBJ2-3, with 9 bases fitting TRBD1. The ends lost 5 bases at V and 7 bases at J; junction bases unmatched: 7. The CDR3 has 14 residues. CDR1 and CDR2 (germline): MNHEY, SMNVEV (reference sequence). The CDR3 here is CASSTSGQGYTQYF. In nucleotides, the CDR3 is TGTGCCAGCAGTACGTCCGGACAGGGGTATACGCAGTATTTT.